Listed here are 22 T cell receptor beta chains from one sample, sequenced in a study of blood T cell repertoires in COVID-19. Produced via immunoSEQ multiplex PCR; TCRdb's table is partial and in-frame only. The repertoire holds about 150,000 clones, with 84% as singletons. Sequencing was performed on peripheral blood. The receptors originated from a woman between 45 and 60 years old in a cohort sampled during active or convalescent COVID-19.

The chain recombines TRBV25-1 with TRBJ2-5; tentative D call: TRBD2 (7 bases). Trimming stripped 2 bases from V and 4 bases from J, with 20 bases between. The length of the CDR3 is 17 residues. Per the germline V gene, CDR1 is MGHDK and CDR2 is SYGVNS. Here the CDR3 reads CASSEGGRLARRETQYF. The CDR3, as DNA: TGTGCCAGCAGTGAAGGGGGCAGACTAGCTCGGCGAGAGACCCAGTACTTC.

J is TRBJ1-3 and V is TRBV3-1 (or the pseudogene TRBV3-2); D is unresolved. This CDR3 is 13 amino acids long. V was cut by 5 bases and J by 3 bases, with 8 bases left in between. The germline gives CDR1 LGHDT, CDR2 YNNKEL (reference sequence). DNA of the CDR3: TGTGCCAGCAGCACCAGGTATGGAAACACCATATATTTT. The encoded protein is CASSTRYGNTIYF.

This chain uses TRBV5-1 with TRBJ2-3; weak D call: TRBD2 (5 bases). This CDR3 has 15 residues. Germline assignment: CDR1 SGHRS and CDR2 YFSETQ. V lost 1 base to trimming and J lost 6 bases, with 15 bases between them. The CDR3 spells CASSLSYGVGDTQYF. As DNA, the CDR3 is TGCGCCAGCAGCTTGTCCTACGGGGTAGGGGATACGCAGTATTTT.

The chain employs TRBV7-8 and TRBJ2-1; D ambiguous. Trimming cost V 5 bases and J 6 bases, with 20 bases left between them. Germline values: CDR1 SGHVS, CDR2 FQNEAQ. The CDR3 is 16 amino acids. CDR3 loop: CASSTQTSPRFNEQFF. CDR3 DNA: TGTGCCAGCAGCACCCAGACTTCCCCCCGTTTCAATGAGCAGTTCTTC.

CDR3 sequence: CASSLDRVVVDSTF. CDR3 sequence (DNA): TGTGCCAGCAGCTTAGACAGGGTGGTAGTTGATAGCACCTTC. The chain couples TRBV7-2 to TRBJ1-2, with TRBD1 as a possible D gene (6 bases). Germline V gives CDR1 SGHTA, CDR2 FQGNSA. The CDR3 has 14 amino acids. V was pared by 1 base and J by 13 bases, with 19 bases between.

The V gene is TRBV19, the J gene TRBJ1-2, with 7 bases identical to TRBD1. Germline CDR1 is LNHDA and CDR2 is SQIVND (reference sequence). The CDR3 is 18 residues long. Trimming removed 1 base from V and 4 bases from J; junction bases left unmatched: 15. The DNA of the CDR3 is TGTGCCAGTAGTATAGGAGGAGGGACAGCTTCTAAGGGCTATGGCTACACCTTC. It translates to CASSIGGGTASKGYGYTF.

The CDR3 DNA sequence: TGCGCCAGCAGTGGGGGACAGGGGGGCGGAAGACAGCCCCAGCATTTT. Translation gives CASSGGQGGGRQPQHF. The chain links TRBV10-2 to TRBJ1-5; 11 nucleotides agree with TRBD1. The CDR3 consists of 16 residues. From germline, CDR1 is WSHSY and CDR2 SAAADI. With 4 bases clipped from V and 7 bases from J, the junction kept 9 bases outside the gene matches.

The J gene is TRBJ1-1, the V gene TRBV7-3; D is unclear. The CDR3 runs 13 residues. The V end was cut by 5 bases, the J end by 3 bases, with 10 bases between. Germline CDR1 and CDR2: SGHTA and FQGTGA. The CDR3 nucleotides are TGTGCCAGCAGCGCAATGCGCCACACTGAAGCTTTCTTT. Its protein is CASSAMRHTEAFF.

The rearrangement uses TRBV4-2 and TRBJ2-7; D is possibly TRBD2 (6 bases). Germline assignment: CDR1 LGHNA and CDR2 YNFKEQ. This CDR3 has 15 amino acids. V was trimmed by 0 bases and J by 4 bases, leaving 13 bases between them. CDR3 amino acids: CASSQELGLAYEQYF. CDR3 bases: TGTGCCAGCAGCCAAGAGCTGGGTCTAGCGTACGAGCAGTACTTC.

The chain combines TRBV2 with TRBJ1-5; D is unclear. This CDR3 spans 15 amino acids. Germline V gene sequence: CDR1 SNHLY, CDR2 FYNNEI. The germline V and J ends were trimmed by 1 base and 0 bases, with 7 bases remaining between them. In DNA form, the CDR3 reads TGTGCCAGCAGTGAAGGTGCTAATAGCAATCAGCCCCAGCATTTT. It codes for CASSEGANSNQPQHF. Based on the CDR3 plus reference TRBV2 and TRBJ1-5, the full variable domain is EPEVTQTPSHQVTQMGQEVILRCVPISNHLYFYWYRQILGQKVEFLVSFYNNEISEKSEIFDDQFSVERPDGSNFTLKIRSTKLEDSAMYFCASSEGANSNQPQHFGDGTRLSIL.

In nucleotides, the CDR3 is TGTGCCAGTTGCAGGGGCCGTGGGAACACCGGGGAGCTGTTTTTT. It codes for CASCRGRGNTGELFF. The V gene is TRBV19, the J gene TRBJ2-2, with a tentative D call TRBD1 (6 bases). CDR3 length: 15 amino acids. Trimming removed 8 bases from V and 1 base from J, with 14 bases in between. Germline V CDR1 and CDR2: LNHDA, SQIVND (reference sequence).

The chain combines TRBV2 with TRBJ1-4, with a weak D call TRBD1 (5 bases). The CDR3 is made up of 15 amino acids. The ends were cut back, 8 bases at V and 5 bases at J, with 18 bases in the middle. From germline, CDR1 is SNHLY and CDR2 FYNNEI. The CDR3 spells CASRQITLGNEKLFF. In DNA, the CDR3 is TGTGCCAGCCGACAGATTACACTGGGAAATGAAAAACTGTTTTTT.

V is TRBV29-1 and J is TRBJ2-2; TRBD1 matches at 11 bases. V lost 7 bases to trimming and J lost 4 bases; unmatched junction nucleotides: 5. The germline V gene has CDR1 SQVTM and CDR2 ANQGSEA. CDR3 length equals 14 residues. CDR3 sequence: CSGGGTGGTGELFF. CDR3 sequence (DNA): TGCAGCGGTGGAGGGACAGGGGGCACCGGGGAGCTGTTTTTT.

The chain is built from TRBV9 and TRBJ2-5; tentative D call: TRBD1 (6 bases). The CDR3 runs to 13 residues. Germline loops: CDR1 SGDLS, CDR2 YYNGEE. V was clipped by 4 bases and J by 1 base, with 8 bases between them. The DNA of the CDR3 is TGTGCCAGCAGCCGGGACACCCAAGAGACCCAGTACTTC. The encoded protein is CASSRDTQETQYF.

V gene TRBV19 combines with J gene TRBJ1-2, with D hard to call. V shed 4 bases and J shed 8 bases, with 8 bases lying between them. CDR3 length: 11 amino acids. CDR1 is LNHDA and CDR2 is SQIVND in the germline V gene (reference sequence). CDR3 in amino acids: CASSTQQGYTF. CDR3 DNA: TGTGCCAGTAGTACGCAACAGGGCTACACCTTC.

V usage is TRBV14 and J usage is TRBJ2-1; TRBD2 agrees at 7 bases. Germline V gene sequence: CDR1 SGHDN, CDR2 FVKESK. This CDR3 has 15 residues. The V gene end was trimmed by 2 bases and the J gene end by 4 bases; junction bases not matched to a gene: 5. Here the CDR3 reads CASSQLGGGYNEQFF. The CDR3 coding sequence is TGTGCCAGCAGCCAACTTGGCGGGGGATACAATGAGCAGTTCTTC.

The CDR3 coding sequence is TGTGCCAGCAGCCGCGACAGGGGAGGCGGGGAGCTGTTTTTT. Its translation: CASSRDRGGGELFF. This sequence joins TRBV5-6 and TRBJ2-2; 8 nucleotides agree with TRBD1. Germline-derived CDR1 and CDR2 are SGHDT and YYEEEE. This CDR3 contains 14 residues. The ends lost 4 bases at V and 7 bases at J; junction bases unmatched: 6. The full variable domain, in which reference TRBV5-6 and TRBJ2-2 provide the parts outside the CDR3, is DAGVTQSPTHLIKTRGQQVTLRCSPKSGHDTVSWYQQALGQGPQFIFQYYEEEERQRGNFPDRFSGHQFPNYSSELNVNALLLGDSALYLCASSRDRGGGELFFGEGSRLTVL.

The gene calls are TRBV24-1 and TRBJ1-5; 9 bases agree with TRBD1. The germline CDR1 and CDR2 sequences are KGHDR and SFDVKD. The V gene end was trimmed by 2 bases and the J gene end by 2 bases; junction bases not matched to a gene: 9. The CDR3 length is 18 residues. CDR3 in amino acids: CATSDSNRGLMRNQPQHF. CDR3 DNA: TGTGCCACCAGTGATTCAAACAGGGGGCTTATGCGCAATCAGCCCCAGCATTTT.

The chain is built from TRBV2 and TRBJ1-6; D is undetermined. This CDR3 contains 12 residues. The germline V gene has CDR1 SNHLY and CDR2 FYNNEI. Trimming shortened V by 6 bases and J by 9 bases, and 9 bases separated the two germline ends. CDR3 DNA sequence: TGTGCCAGCAGCCCCAGCGGTTCACCCCTCCACTTT. Translated, it gives CASSPSGSPLHF.

Notes on this clone: The sample contains more than one DNA sequence encoding this CDR3. The chain employs TRBV12-3 or TRBV12-4 and TRBJ2-7; unclear D gene. The CDR3 spans 13 residues. Trimming pared 6 bases from V and 0 bases from J, leaving 9 bases between. The CDR3: CASSAQNSYEQYF. The CDR3 DNA reads TGTGCCAGCAGCGCACAAAACTCCTACGAGCAGTACTTC.

The chain couples TRBV23-1 to TRBJ2-7; the match to TRBD1 covers 9 bases. TRBV23-1 counts as an open reading frame of uncertain function. The V segment lost 2 bases and the J segment 2 bases; nucleotides outside the gene matches: 7. CDR3 length: 16 residues. As DNA, the CDR3 is TGCGCCAGCAGTCAAGGTTGGGACAGGGCCCCCTACGAGCAGTACTTC. Translating it yields CASSQGWDRAPYEQYF.

This clone is a singleton in its sample. V is TRBV27 and J is TRBJ2-3; 7 bases are a match to TRBD1. CDR1 MNHEY and CDR2 SMNVEV come from the germline V gene (reference sequence). V lost 4 bases and J lost 5; bases outside the gene matches: 3. CDR3 length: 13 amino acids. CDR3 bases: TGTGCCAGCAGTTCACAGGGGAGAGATACGCAGTATTTT. Translated, it gives CASSSQGRDTQYF.